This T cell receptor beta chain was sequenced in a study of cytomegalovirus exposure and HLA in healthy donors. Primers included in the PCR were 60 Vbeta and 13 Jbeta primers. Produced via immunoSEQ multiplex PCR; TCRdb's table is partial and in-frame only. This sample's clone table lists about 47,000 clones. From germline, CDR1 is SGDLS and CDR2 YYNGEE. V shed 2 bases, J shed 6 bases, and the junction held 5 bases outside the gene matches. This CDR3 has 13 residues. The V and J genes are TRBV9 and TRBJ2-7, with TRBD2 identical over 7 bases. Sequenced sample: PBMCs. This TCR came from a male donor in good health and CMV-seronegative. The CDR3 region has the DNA TGTGCCAGCAGCGTCCGGGGGGTGGGCGAGCAGTACTTC. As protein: CASSVRGVGEQYF.